This T cell receptor beta chain was sequenced in a study of cytomegalovirus exposure and HLA in healthy donors. Study-wide points: Generally TCR sequences proved uncommon, though certain public TCRs appeared in numerous donors. Links to common viral pathogens appeared, in a later analysis, for several of the most significant clusters.

The PCR used 60 Vbeta and 13 Jbeta primers. Profiling relied on immunoSEQ multiplex PCR, and the TCRdb table lists in-frame clones only, not all of them. The data hold 150,000 to 200,000 clones, with around 80% observed a single time. The V end lost 4 bases, the J end lost 8 bases, and 19 bases lay between the germline ends. In germline, CDR1 is SGHNT, CDR2 YYREEE (reference sequence). The CDR3 runs to 15 residues. On this clone: Its target is unknown.

This clonotype was obtained from a male donor in good health and CMV-seropositive. Input material: PBMCs. This chain uses TRBV5-4 with TRBJ2-1; weak D call: TRBD2 (6 bases). The CDR3 spells CASSLPGTQGYEQFF. CDR3 DNA sequence: TGTGCCAGCAGCCTACCCGGGACTCAGGGTTATGAGCAGTTCTTC.